These T cell receptor beta chains were read from a single sample in a study of T cells after yellow fever vaccination. One entry per CDR3 protein, called by TCRdb with MiXCR from the 5' RACE reads. This sample has 140,000 to 150,000 distinct CDR3 sequences, with about 6.9% found just once. The sample was CD4+ T cells sorted from PBMCs, taken 10 days after the yellow fever booster vaccination. The receptors here all came from a man aged 30 to 39 who received the YFV17D yellow fever vaccine. Each CDR3 is given with its conserved first and last residue. The D gene is left open where the match is weak. The size of a clone is reported for some rows only, either as once, few or many, or as a class for expanded clones.

cdr3_aa	cdr3_nt	d_call	clone_size	v_call	j_call
CASRTGTGLAGPNTGELFF	TGTGCCAGCAGGACCGGGACAGGACTAGCGGGACCGAACACCGGGGAGCTGTTTTTT	TRBD2	many	TRBV11-1	TRBJ2-2
CATPRASMDGYEQYF	TGTGCCACCCCGAGGGCATCCATGGACGGCTACGAGCAGTACTTC	NA	NA	TRBV19	TRBJ2-7
CASSLATEYEQYF	TGCGCCAGCAGCTTGGCCACAGAATACGAGCAGTACTTC	NA	many	TRBV5-1	TRBJ2-7
CAWSVTGGTYEQYF	TGTGCCTGGAGTGTAACAGGAGGGACCTACGAGCAGTACTTC	NA	many	TRBV30	TRBJ2-7
CASSPNPGDGELFF	TGTGCCAGCTCACCAAACCCAGGGGACGGGGAGCTGTTTTTT	NA	many	TRBV18	TRBJ2-2
CASSSGQARRETQYF	TGTGCCAGCAGCTCCGGACAGGCGAGGCGAGAGACCCAGTACTTC	TRBD1	many	TRBV7-9	TRBJ2-5
CASSQGQAYEQYF	TGCGCCAGCAGCCAAGGACAAGCATACGAGCAGTACTTC	NA	many	TRBV5-1	TRBJ2-7
CASSRRSTNEKLFF	TGTGCCAGCAGTCGACGCTCAACTAATGAAAAACTGTTTTTT	NA	many	TRBV12-3/TRBV12-4	TRBJ1-4
CASSLDRTEAFF	TGTGCCAGCAGCTTAGACCGGACTGAAGCTTTCTTT	NA	many	TRBV11-3	TRBJ1-1
CASSRQGGNEQYF	TGTGCCAGCAGCCGACAGGGCGGGAACGAGCAGTACTTC	NA	many	TRBV7-9	TRBJ2-7
CASSSPPGNYGYTF	TGTGCCAGCTCATCTCCGCCAGGGAACTATGGCTACACCTTC	NA	many	TRBV18	TRBJ1-2
CASSPSIKQFF	TGTGCCAGCAGCCCTTCGATAAAGCAGTTCTTC	NA	many	TRBV7-8	TRBJ2-1
CAMCPGHTSTDTQYF	TGTGCCATGTGCCCCGGACACACCAGCACAGATACGCAGTATTTT	NA	NA	TRBV5-5	TRBJ2-3
CASSQITGGDTQYF	TGTGCCAGCAGCCAAATAACAGGGGGAGATACGCAGTATTTT	TRBD1	many	TRBV7-2	TRBJ2-3
CASTGGGGWGEQFF	TGTGCCAGCACCGGAGGAGGCGGGTGGGGTGAGCAGTTCTTC	NA	NA	TRBV5-4	TRBJ2-1
CASSNREGETQYF	TGTGCCAGCAGCAACCGGGAAGGAGAGACCCAGTACTTC	NA	few	TRBV9	TRBJ2-5
CASSSHRGFYTDTQYF	TGTGCCAGCAGTTCTCACAGGGGGTTTTACACAGATACGCAGTATTTT	TRBD1	many	TRBV28	TRBJ2-3
CASAEGRFEFRAKNIQYF	TGCGCCAGTGCTGAGGGGCGCTTCGAGTTTCGAGCCAAAAACATTCAGTACTTC	NA	many	TRBV5-1	TRBJ2-4
CASSLANNYGYTF	TGTGCCAGCAGCTTGGCCAATAACTATGGCTACACCTTC	NA	many	TRBV5-5	TRBJ1-2
CASGGALKGVLTNEKLFF	TGTGCTAGTGGTGGGGCCCTAAAGGGGGTTCTAACTAATGAAAAACTGTTTTTT	NA	many	TRBV12-5	TRBJ1-4
CSAERDEQFF	TGCAGTGCTGAGAGGGATGAGCAGTTCTTC	NA	many	TRBV20-1	TRBJ2-1
CASSLRRGGVTDTQYF	TGTGCCAGCAGCTTACGACGGGGGGGAGTCACAGATACGCAGTATTTT	TRBD2	many	TRBV7-2	TRBJ2-3
CASSRRGLAGGHETQYF	TGTGCCAGCAGCCGAAGGGGACTAGCGGGAGGACATGAGACCCAGTACTTC	TRBD2	many	TRBV7-2	TRBJ2-5
CASSKTDRRSLHF	TGTGCCAGTAGTAAGACGGACCGGAGATCCCTCCACTTT	NA	few	TRBV19	TRBJ1-6